A single sample gave rise to the 19 T cell receptor beta chains below, sequenced in a study of T cells in Graves' hyperthyroidism and ophthalmopathy. RNA transcripts served as the template for amplifying TCR beta CDR3 regions. Initially, a first-round RT-PCR of the TCR CDR3 employed the HTBI primer set. TCRdb re-analysed the multiplex PCR reads in MiXCR, keeping a single row per CDR3 protein. The sample gives hundreds of thousands of distinct CDR3 sequences, less than 20% of which show up once; just under 8% is in the top ten. The specimen was blood. Every receptor here comes from a woman aged 18-29 years with Graves' hyperthyroidism.

This clonotype was found many times. This chain uses TRBV27 with TRBJ1-5; perhaps TRBD1 as D (5 bases). The CDR3 is 16 amino acids. Between the trimmed V and J ends, which lost 2 bases and 0 bases, there was a span of 11 bases. Germline CDR1 MNHEY, CDR2 SMNVEV (reference sequence). The CDR3 protein is CASSLRGRSSNQPQHF. Here the CDR3 DNA reads TGTGCCAGCAGTTTACGGGGACGGAGTAGCAATCAGCCCCAGCATTTT.

Many counts were recorded for this clonotype. The chain combines TRBV2 with TRBJ2-3; D unresolved. From germline, CDR1 is SNHLY and CDR2 FYNNEI. V was cut by 6 bases and J by 0 bases, with 10 bases left in between. The CDR3 spans 14 residues. The CDR3 coding sequence is TGTGCCAGCAGAGGTCCGAAAAGCACAGATACGCAGTATTTT. This encodes CASRGPKSTDTQYF.

This clonotype was seen a single time. This clone may be a read error of a much larger clone one base away. The V gene is TRBV9, the J gene TRBJ2-3; D gene ambiguous. Between the trimmed V and J ends, which lost 1 base and 3 bases, there was a span of 12 bases. The length of the CDR3 is 15 residues. The germline gives CDR1 SGDLS, CDR2 YYNGEE. CDR3 sequence: CASSVRDGSTDTQYF. The CDR3 nucleotides are TGTGCCAGCAGCGTAAGAGATGGAAGTACAGATACGCAGTATTTT.

The rearrangement joins TRBV5-6 to TRBJ1-2; D perhaps matches TRBD1 (5 bases). V was cut by 4 bases and J by 6 bases, with 10 bases left in between. This CDR3 is built from 12 residues. CDR1 SGHDT and CDR2 YYEEEE come from the germline V gene. CDR3 in amino acids: CASSPGTHGYTF. CDR3 bases: TGTGCCAGCAGCCCAGGGACCCATGGCTACACCTTC.

This clonotype was seen ten or more times. The chain uses TRBV6-2 or TRBV6-3 and TRBJ1-5; D is undetermined. CDR1 is MNHEY and CDR2 is SVGEGT in the germline V gene. V shed 4 bases and J shed 4 bases, with 8 bases lying between them. The CDR3 covers 13 residues. CDR3 protein: CASSLQINQPQHF. For the CDR3, the DNA is TGTGCCAGCAGTTTGCAGATAAATCAGCCCCAGCATTTT.

This clonotype has ten or more counts. J is TRBJ2-1 and V is TRBV6-1; D is perhaps TRBD2 (5 bases). The CDR3 is made up of 16 amino acids. The ends were cut back, 5 bases at V and 7 bases at J, with 21 bases in the middle. Germline V gene data show CDR1 as MNHNS and CDR2 as SASEGT. The CDR3 sequence is CASSQLNSPTRNEQFF. CDR3 sequence (DNA): TGTGCCAGCAGTCAACTTAATTCCCCTACTAGGAATGAGCAGTTCTTC.

This clonotype has at least ten counts. The V gene is TRBV6-1, the J gene TRBJ2-7; 7 nucleotides agree with TRBD2. The CDR3 extends over 16 amino acids. J lost 3 bases, V lost 8 bases, and 16 bases had no gene match. Germline-derived CDR1 and CDR2 are MNHNS and SASEGT. The CDR3 DNA reads TGTGCCAGCGGGGTCTCATCGCTAGCGGAGAGCTACGAGCAGTACTTC. This gives the protein CASGVSSLAESYEQYF.

This clonotype was seen repeatedly, ten times or more. Germline and junction disagree at one end, which may indicate a read error. The gene calls are TRBV7-7 and TRBJ2-7, with D possibly being TRBD1 or TRBD2 (5 bases each). The CDR3 extends over 13 amino acids. Germline CDR1 reads SSHAT; CDR2 reads FNYEAQ (reference sequence). The CDR3 coding sequence is TGTGCTAGCAGCTTAGTGACGGGGCGCGAGCAGTACTTC. Protein product: CASSLVTGREQYF.

This clonotype was seen at least ten times. This sequence joins TRBV11-2 and TRBJ2-3; 8 nucleotides align to TRBD2. CDR1 is SGHAT and CDR2 is FQNNGV in the germline V gene. V gave up 3 bases and J gave up 0 bases; unmatched junction bases: 5. This CDR3 contains 16 residues. The CDR3 nucleotides read TGTGCCAGCAGCTTCTTAGCGGGACTTAGCACAGATACGCAGTATTTT. Protein product: CASSFLAGLSTDTQYF.

This clonotype was observed at least ten times. V and J are TRBV6-2 or TRBV6-3 and TRBJ2-1, with 7 bases matching TRBD2. CDR1 MNHEY and CDR2 SVGEGT come from the germline V gene. The CDR3 spans 14 residues. Trimming removed 6 bases from V and 8 bases from J; junction bases left unmatched: 10. CDR3 protein: CASRASGEGDEQFF. As DNA, the CDR3 is TGTGCCAGCAGAGCCAGCGGGGAGGGCGATGAGCAGTTCTTC.

This chain uses TRBV6-2 or TRBV6-3 with TRBJ2-2, with 13 bases identical to TRBD2. V dropped 7 bases and J dropped 7; count of bases not matched to a gene: 9. This CDR3 is 16 amino acids long. From germline, CDR1 is MNHEY and CDR2 SVGEGT. In DNA form, the CDR3 reads TGTGCCAGCATGTCACTAGCGGGGGGGCTGTACGGGGAGCTGTTTTTT. This encodes CASMSLAGGLYGELFF.

This clonotype was recorded a few times. The chain couples TRBV6-1 to TRBJ1-2; 7 bases line up with TRBD1. This CDR3 spans 15 amino acids. The trim removed 5 bases at V and 4 bases at J, leaving 10 bases unmatched. Germline values: CDR1 MNHNS, CDR2 SASEGT. This CDR3 reads CASSPTRDRSYGYTF. The CDR3 nucleotides read TGTGCCAGCAGTCCAACCCGGGACAGATCCTATGGCTACACCTTC.

This clonotype was detected only a few times. V usage is TRBV7-9 and J usage is TRBJ1-2; 8 bases map to TRBD1. Germline trimming cut 8 bases from V and 8 bases from J; bases unmatched to any gene: 4. The CDR3 extends over 11 amino acids. Germline CDR1 reads SEHNR; CDR2 reads FQNEAQ (reference sequence). The DNA for the CDR3 is TGTGCCAGCGGAGACAGGGGAGGCTACACCTTC. Translated, it gives CASGDRGGYTF.

This clonotype occurred many times. The rearrangement links TRBV7-2 to TRBJ2-1; possibly TRBD2 for D (6 bases). V lost 5 bases and J 10 bases, leaving 12 bases between the germline ends. The CDR3 is made up of 12 amino acids. Per germline, CDR1 SGHTA and CDR2 FQGNSA. The CDR3 loop is CASSLTRREQFF. CDR3 coding DNA: TGTGCCAGCAGCCTGACTAGACGCGAGCAGTTCTTC. The full variable domain, completed using reference TRBV7-2 and TRBJ2-1, is GAGVSQSPSNKVTEKGKDVELRCDPISGHTALYWYRQSLGQGLEFLIYFQGNSAPDKSGLPSDRFSAERTGGSVSTLTIQRTQQEDSAVYLCASSLTRREQFFGPGTRLTVL.

This clonotype was seen ten or more times. The V gene is TRBV12-3 or TRBV12-4, the J gene TRBJ1-1; the match to TRBD1 covers 8 bases. V shed 3 bases and J 4 bases; nucleotides not matched to a gene: 7. This CDR3 contains 15 residues. The CDR3: CASSFDRGRGTEAFF. CDR3 nucleotides: TGTGCCAGCAGTTTCGACAGGGGTAGAGGCACTGAAGCTTTCTTT.

This clonotype was detected only a few times. The J gene is TRBJ2-7, the V gene TRBV20-1; 9 bases align to TRBD1. The V segment lost 6 bases and the J segment 9 bases; nucleotides outside the gene matches: 12. Germline CDR1 is DFQATT and CDR2 is SNEGSKA (reference sequence). The CDR3 has 13 amino acids. The CDR3 protein is CSARDRVVGGQYF. The CDR3 bases are TGCAGTGCCCGGGACAGGGTAGTCGGCGGGCAGTACTTC.

This clonotype has a count of ten or more. This chain joins TRBV20-1 and TRBJ1-2; a possible D gene is TRBD1 (6 bases). The CDR3 sequence is 13 residues long. Trimming shortened V by 3 bases and J by 8 bases, and 16 bases separated the two germline ends. CDR1 is DFQATT and CDR2 is SNEGSKA in the germline V gene (reference sequence). CDR3 sequence (DNA): TGCAGTGCTAGCCACAGGGAGGTGAGGGGCTACACCTTC. Amino acids: CSASHREVRGYTF.

In its sample, this clonotype was seen many times. The rearrangement links TRBV24-1 to TRBJ2-2; 8 bases agree with TRBD1. CDR1 is KGHDR and CDR2 is SFDVKD in the germline V gene. CDR3 length: 14 amino acids. V was clipped by 10 bases and J by 6 bases; unmatched bases: 9. The CDR3 loop reads CATKATGGAGELFF. CDR3 nucleotide sequence: TGTGCCACTAAAGCTACAGGGGGAGCCGGGGAGCTGTTTTTT.

This clonotype came up many times. The rearrangement joins TRBV11-2 to TRBJ1-2, with TRBD1 matching over 7 bases. V lost 4 bases and J lost 3; bases outside the gene matches: 8. The CDR3 runs to 15 residues. Germline V gene lookup returns CDR1 SGHAT and CDR2 FQNNGV. The CDR3 DNA reads TGTGCCAGCAGCTCACCCCGGACAGGTCACTATGGCTACACCTTC. This sequence encodes CASSSPRTGHYGYTF.